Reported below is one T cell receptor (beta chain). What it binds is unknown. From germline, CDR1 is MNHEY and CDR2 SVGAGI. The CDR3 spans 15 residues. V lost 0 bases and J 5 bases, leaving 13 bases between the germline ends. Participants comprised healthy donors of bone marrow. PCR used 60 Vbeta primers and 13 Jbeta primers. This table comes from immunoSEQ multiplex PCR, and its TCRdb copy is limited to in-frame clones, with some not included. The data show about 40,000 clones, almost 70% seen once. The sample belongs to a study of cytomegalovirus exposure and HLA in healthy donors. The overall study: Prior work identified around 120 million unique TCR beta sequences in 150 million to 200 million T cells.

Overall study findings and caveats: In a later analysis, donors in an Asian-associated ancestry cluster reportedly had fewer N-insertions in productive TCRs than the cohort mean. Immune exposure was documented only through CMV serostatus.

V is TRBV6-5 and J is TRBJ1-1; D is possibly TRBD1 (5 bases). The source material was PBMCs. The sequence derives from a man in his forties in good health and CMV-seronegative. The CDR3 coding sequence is TGTGCCAGCAGTTACTCTAGAGACAGTGGGACTGAAGCTTTCTTT. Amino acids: CASSYSRDSGTEAFF.